This TCR beta chain was identified during a study of radiation and T cells in renal cell carcinoma (dated by TCRdb to 2018 to 2021). For context, the study as a whole: The samples were obtained from a clinical trial, where primary renal cell carcinomas were treated with 15 Gy stereotactic body radiation therapy and then removed by nephrectomy 4 weeks afterward. A total of 50 to 60 samples underwent TCR beta sequencing, made up of some 26 tumors and roughly 27 peripheral blood samples. In the 53 samples combined, roughly 4.4 million unique CDR3 nucleotide sequences were found, encoding some 2,500,000 unique CDR3 amino acid sequences. Study-wide conclusions, independent of this receptor: Because pretreatment tumor biopsies were not available, the study could not determine whether clonotypes were already present within the tumor at baseline. The single-armed trial design could not address effects of radiation dose or scheduling on the TCR repertoire. Top tumor clonotypes rose in blood from baseline to 2 weeks post-radiation, then contracted by 4 weeks, suggesting transient expansion of tumor-resident clones. Changes in the blood repertoire were not tracked past 4 weeks after treatment.

Interpreted using the paper, the time point label stands for: baseline pretreatment blood. The sample's treatment or condition, from its label and the paper: 15 Gy SBRT to primary tumor, nephrectomy 4 weeks later. To follow tumor-enriched clonotypes, serial peripheral blood was collected from radiation-treated patients at baseline and at 2 weeks and 4 weeks after SBRT. Every patient's renal cell carcinoma showed clear cell pathology. The QIAamp DNA Blood Mini Kit (Qiagen) was used to prepare genomic DNA for TCR sequencing. The analyses included just those samples that passed every quality control check. Following the manufacturer's recommendations, the immunoSEQ kit was used to generate TCR beta libraries from genomic DNA. To prepare the libraries, a first multiplex PCR with proprietary primers was run, followed by a second PCR that added unique barcodes, and a bead cleanup was done after each round. Each sample batch included a kit-provided positive control reaction and a negative control reaction. The final libraries underwent checking on an Agilent 4200 TapeStation D1000 ScreenTape, volumetric pooling, and quantification by qPCR. An Illumina NextSeq500 fitted with a MidOutput 150-cycle cartridge performed the sequencing, running 156 Read1 cycles and 15 Index1 cycles with the kit's custom primers. The pooled library was loaded at about 0.93 pM with approximately 18% PhiX control spiked in. Concerning the study's data processing: Vendor-processed data were analyzed in R, and a clonotype was defined as all T cells sharing the same CDR3 nucleotide sequence. For clone abundance analyses, frequencies were normalized to the 10,000 most abundant clones in each sample. Public T cell clones, which averaged fewer than five per sample, were excluded before analysis. Tumor-enriched and baseline blood-enriched clonotypes were defined by at least a 32-fold difference in abundance between compartments. A beta-binomial differential abundance model was applied to find clonotypes that expanded or contracted between blood time points. Similarity between tumor and blood repertoires was quantified using the Baroni-Urbani and Buser coefficient, and groups were compared with two-tailed Wilcoxon tests in R. TCRdb stores this immuneACCESS table with in-frame sequences only. Part of the clones is absent; in the studies checked, under half of the shortfall reflects unresolved V genes, and no reason is known for the rest. That table gives V, J and clone size, and the DNA gave D and trimming. The sample records approximately 51,000 clones, 75% to 85% of which are singletons. The ten most abundant clones make up 30% to 35% of the sample.

The junction shows trimming of 6 bases on V and 7 bases on J, and the gene matches do not reach 10 bases of it. The CDR3 contains 15 residues, cysteine and phenylalanine counted. Only CDR3 DNA remains: 45 bases, in frame from the first base. CDR1 SGHVS and CDR2 FQNEAQ are derived from the germline V gene. Details on this clone: Its binding antigen is unknown. Base qualities were left out, and no much larger clone turns up one base away.

This sequence uses TRBV7-8 and TRBJ2-7, with 12 bases aligning to TRBD1. The sequence was obtained from a woman between 65 and 79 years old with renal cell carcinoma. The sequencing here drew on blood, taken from a patient whose treatment included radiotherapy and nephrectomy. The CDR3 region reads CASSQPGQGAEEQYF. The nucleotides read TGTGCCAGCAGTCAACCGGGACAGGGGGCGGAGGAGCAGTACTTC.